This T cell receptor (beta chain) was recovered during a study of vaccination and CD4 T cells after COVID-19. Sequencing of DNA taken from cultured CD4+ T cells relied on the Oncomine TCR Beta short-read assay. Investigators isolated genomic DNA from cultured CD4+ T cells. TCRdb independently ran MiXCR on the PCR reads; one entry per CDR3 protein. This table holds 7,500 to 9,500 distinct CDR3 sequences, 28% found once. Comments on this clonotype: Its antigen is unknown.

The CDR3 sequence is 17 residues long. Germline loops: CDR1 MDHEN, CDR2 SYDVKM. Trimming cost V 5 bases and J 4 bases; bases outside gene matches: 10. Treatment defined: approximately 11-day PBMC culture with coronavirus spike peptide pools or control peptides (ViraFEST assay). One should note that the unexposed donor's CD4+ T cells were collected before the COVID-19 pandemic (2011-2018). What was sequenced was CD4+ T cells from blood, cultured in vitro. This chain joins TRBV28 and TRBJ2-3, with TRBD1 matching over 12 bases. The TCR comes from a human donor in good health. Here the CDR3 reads CASSEEPGQGAPDTQYF. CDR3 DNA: TGTGCCAGCAGTGAAGAACCGGGACAGGGGGCCCCAGATACGCAGTATTTT.